This TCR beta chain was recorded in a study of T cell responses to AZD1222 COVID-19 vaccine. Study-wide points: Donor demographics were predominantly white British with a female majority; clonal diversity may be underestimated. Nearly half of spike-specific TCRs reportedly go after variant regions that carry no mutations.

Germline lookup yields CDR1 GTSNPN and CDR2 SVGIG (reference sequence). Between the trimmed V and J ends, which lost 2 bases and 5 bases, there was a span of 10 bases. CDR3 length equals 13 residues. Sequencing used immunoSEQ multiplex PCR; TCRdb keeps in-frame clones, though not all of them. The sample consists of around 160,000 clones, 82% of them appearing once. Comments on this clone: Its specificity is unknown.

The source material was peripheral blood, sampled on day 0 of MenACWY control vaccination. J is TRBJ2-1 and V is TRBV30; unclear D gene. The receptor comes from an adult in good health. The CDR3 sequence: CAWSLRAHNEQFF. In DNA, the CDR3 is TGTGCCTGGAGTCTAAGGGCCCACAATGAGCAGTTCTTC.